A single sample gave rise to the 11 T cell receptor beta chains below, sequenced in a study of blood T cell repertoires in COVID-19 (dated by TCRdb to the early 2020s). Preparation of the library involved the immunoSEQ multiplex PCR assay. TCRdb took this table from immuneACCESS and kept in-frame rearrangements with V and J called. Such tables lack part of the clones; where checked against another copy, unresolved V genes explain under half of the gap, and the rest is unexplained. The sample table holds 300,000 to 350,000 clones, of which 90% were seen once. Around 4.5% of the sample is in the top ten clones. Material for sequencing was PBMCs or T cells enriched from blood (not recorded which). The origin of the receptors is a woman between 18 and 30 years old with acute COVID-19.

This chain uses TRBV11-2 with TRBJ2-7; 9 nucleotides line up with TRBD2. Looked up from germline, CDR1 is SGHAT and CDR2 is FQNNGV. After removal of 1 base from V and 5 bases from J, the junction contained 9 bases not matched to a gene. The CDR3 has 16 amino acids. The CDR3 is CASSLGEGLASHEQYF. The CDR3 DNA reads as TGTGCCAGCAGCTTAGGGGAGGGACTAGCAAGCCACGAGCAGTACTTC.

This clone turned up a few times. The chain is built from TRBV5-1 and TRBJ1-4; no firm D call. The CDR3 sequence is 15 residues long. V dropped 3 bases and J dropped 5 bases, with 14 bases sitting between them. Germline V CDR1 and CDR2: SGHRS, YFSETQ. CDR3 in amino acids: CASSSFPGRNEKLFF. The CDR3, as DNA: TGCGCCAGCAGCTCATTTCCGGGAAGAAATGAAAAACTGTTTTTT.

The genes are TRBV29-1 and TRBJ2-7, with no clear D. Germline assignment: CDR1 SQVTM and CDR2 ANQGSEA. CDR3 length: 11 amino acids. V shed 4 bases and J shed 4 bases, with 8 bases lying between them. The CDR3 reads CSVAIRYEQYF. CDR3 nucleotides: TGCAGCGTTGCCATTCGGTACGAGCAGTACTTC.

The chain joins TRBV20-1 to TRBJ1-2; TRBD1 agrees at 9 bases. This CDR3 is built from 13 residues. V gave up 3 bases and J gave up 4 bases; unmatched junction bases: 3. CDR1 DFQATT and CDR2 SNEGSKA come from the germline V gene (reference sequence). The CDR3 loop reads CSASQQGAYGYTF. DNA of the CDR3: TGCAGTGCTAGTCAACAGGGGGCCTATGGCTACACCTTC.

CDR3 DNA sequence: TGTGCCAGCAGTACAGGGGGCGCCGGGGGTTCACCCCTCCACTTT. This encodes CASSTGGAGGSPLHF. The genes are TRBV27 and TRBJ1-6; 9 bases match TRBD1. This CDR3 comprises 15 residues. The germline V gene has CDR1 MNHEY and CDR2 SMNVEV (reference sequence). J lost 9 bases, V lost 5 bases, and 8 bases had no gene match.

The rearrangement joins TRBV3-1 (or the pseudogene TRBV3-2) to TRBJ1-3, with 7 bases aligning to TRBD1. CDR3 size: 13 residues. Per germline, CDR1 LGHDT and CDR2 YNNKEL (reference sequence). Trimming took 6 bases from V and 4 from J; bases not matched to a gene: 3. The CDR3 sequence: CASRQGSGNTIYF. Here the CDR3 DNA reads TGTGCCAGCAGACAGGGGTCCGGAAACACCATATATTTT.

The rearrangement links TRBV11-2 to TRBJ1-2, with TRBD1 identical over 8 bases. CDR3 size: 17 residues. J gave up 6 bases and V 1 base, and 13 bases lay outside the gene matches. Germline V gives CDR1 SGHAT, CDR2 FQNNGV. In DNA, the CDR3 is TGTGCCAGCAGCTTAGCGGGTTTGGGGACAGGAGTTGATGGCTACACCTTC. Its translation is CASSLAGLGTGVDGYTF.

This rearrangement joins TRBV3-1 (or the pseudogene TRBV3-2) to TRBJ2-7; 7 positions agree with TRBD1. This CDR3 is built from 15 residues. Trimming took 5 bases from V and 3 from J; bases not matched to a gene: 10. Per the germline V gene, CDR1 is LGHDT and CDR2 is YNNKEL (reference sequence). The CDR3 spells CASSKLTGQIYEQYF. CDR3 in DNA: TGTGCCAGCAGCAAGCTGACAGGGCAAATCTACGAGCAGTACTTC.

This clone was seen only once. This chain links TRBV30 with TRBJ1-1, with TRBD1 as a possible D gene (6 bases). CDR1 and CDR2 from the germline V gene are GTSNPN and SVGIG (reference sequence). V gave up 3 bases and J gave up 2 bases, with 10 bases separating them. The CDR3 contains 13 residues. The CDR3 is CAWRDSINTEAFF. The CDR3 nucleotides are TGTGCCTGGAGGGACAGCATCAACACTGAAGCTTTCTTT.

CDR3 amino acids: CASSQDEVTRLANYGYTF. CDR3 coding DNA: TGCGCCAGCAGCCAAGATGAGGTTACTCGGCTTGCTAACTATGGCTACACCTTC. The rearrangement joins TRBV4-1 to TRBJ1-2; D is unresolved. V shed 0 bases and J shed 0 bases, with 17 bases lying between them. The CDR3 sequence is 18 residues long. Germline CDR1 MGHRA, CDR2 YSYEKL.

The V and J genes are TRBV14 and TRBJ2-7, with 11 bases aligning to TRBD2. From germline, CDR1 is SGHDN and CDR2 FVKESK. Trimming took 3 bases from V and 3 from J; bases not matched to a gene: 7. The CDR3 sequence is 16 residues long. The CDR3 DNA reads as TGTGCCAGCAGCCACAAAGGGGGACTAGCGGACTACGAGCAGTACTTC. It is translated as CASSHKGGLADYEQYF.